This T cell receptor beta chain was obtained from a study of OX40 agonist ivuxolimab in advanced cancers. Points from the study as a whole: Nonresponders included some who also had low normalized T-cell clonal expansion. Determination of antigen specificity was not performed for the expanded peripheral T cells.

Remarks on this clone: The antigen remains undetermined.

Blood sampling took place at baseline, cycle 4 day 1, and cycle 7 day 1. Using immunoSEQ multiplex PCR, the repertoire was profiled, and TCRdb retains in-frame clones only, with some absent. Seen here are some 32,000 clones, approximately 88% observed once, and the top ten hold 22%. V shed 4 bases, J shed 10 bases, and the junction held 9 bases outside the gene matches. The V gene's germline CDR1 is SEHNR and CDR2 FQNEAQ (reference sequence). The CDR3 sequence is 16 residues long. This chain connects TRBV7-9 to TRBJ2-1; 14 bases map to TRBD2. The sequenced sample was CD4+ or CD8+ T cells sorted from blood, obtained in a trial of the OX40 agonist ivuxolimab. The receptor's source is an adult with an advanced solid tumor such as melanoma, head and neck, liver or kidney cancer. CDR3 in amino acids: CASSSLGGLAGEEQFF. The DNA for the CDR3 is TGTGCCAGCAGCTCCCTCGGGGGACTAGCGGGAGAAGAGCAGTTCTTC.